The source of this T cell receptor beta chain is a study of blood T cell repertoires in COVID-19. The overall study: Some COVID-19 samples were acute and others convalescent; all came from the United States, Italy and Spain. T cells, B-cell-depleted T cells, or PBMCs supplied cDNA or gDNA.

Under the authors' procedure: Quantification of nucleated cells was approximated via reference gene primer amplification. The protocol was immunoSEQ multiplex PCR, while the TCRdb copy is restricted to in-frame clones and leaves out a portion. V, J and clone size derive from that table, while D and trimming were established from the DNA sequence. The sample records around 160,000 clones, 78% being singletons. The germline V and J ends were trimmed by 5 bases and 8 bases, with 18 bases remaining between them. The CDR3 is 14 amino acids. In germline, CDR1 is SGHTA, CDR2 FQGNSA. The sequence was obtained from a woman aged 80 or over with acute or convalescent COVID-19. The sample consisted of peripheral blood. The V and J genes are TRBV7-2 and TRBJ1-2; D not resolved. In DNA form, the CDR3 reads TGTGCCAGCAGCGCTGGGCGGGATTCGGGAGGCTACACCTTC. It encodes CASSAGRDSGGYTF.